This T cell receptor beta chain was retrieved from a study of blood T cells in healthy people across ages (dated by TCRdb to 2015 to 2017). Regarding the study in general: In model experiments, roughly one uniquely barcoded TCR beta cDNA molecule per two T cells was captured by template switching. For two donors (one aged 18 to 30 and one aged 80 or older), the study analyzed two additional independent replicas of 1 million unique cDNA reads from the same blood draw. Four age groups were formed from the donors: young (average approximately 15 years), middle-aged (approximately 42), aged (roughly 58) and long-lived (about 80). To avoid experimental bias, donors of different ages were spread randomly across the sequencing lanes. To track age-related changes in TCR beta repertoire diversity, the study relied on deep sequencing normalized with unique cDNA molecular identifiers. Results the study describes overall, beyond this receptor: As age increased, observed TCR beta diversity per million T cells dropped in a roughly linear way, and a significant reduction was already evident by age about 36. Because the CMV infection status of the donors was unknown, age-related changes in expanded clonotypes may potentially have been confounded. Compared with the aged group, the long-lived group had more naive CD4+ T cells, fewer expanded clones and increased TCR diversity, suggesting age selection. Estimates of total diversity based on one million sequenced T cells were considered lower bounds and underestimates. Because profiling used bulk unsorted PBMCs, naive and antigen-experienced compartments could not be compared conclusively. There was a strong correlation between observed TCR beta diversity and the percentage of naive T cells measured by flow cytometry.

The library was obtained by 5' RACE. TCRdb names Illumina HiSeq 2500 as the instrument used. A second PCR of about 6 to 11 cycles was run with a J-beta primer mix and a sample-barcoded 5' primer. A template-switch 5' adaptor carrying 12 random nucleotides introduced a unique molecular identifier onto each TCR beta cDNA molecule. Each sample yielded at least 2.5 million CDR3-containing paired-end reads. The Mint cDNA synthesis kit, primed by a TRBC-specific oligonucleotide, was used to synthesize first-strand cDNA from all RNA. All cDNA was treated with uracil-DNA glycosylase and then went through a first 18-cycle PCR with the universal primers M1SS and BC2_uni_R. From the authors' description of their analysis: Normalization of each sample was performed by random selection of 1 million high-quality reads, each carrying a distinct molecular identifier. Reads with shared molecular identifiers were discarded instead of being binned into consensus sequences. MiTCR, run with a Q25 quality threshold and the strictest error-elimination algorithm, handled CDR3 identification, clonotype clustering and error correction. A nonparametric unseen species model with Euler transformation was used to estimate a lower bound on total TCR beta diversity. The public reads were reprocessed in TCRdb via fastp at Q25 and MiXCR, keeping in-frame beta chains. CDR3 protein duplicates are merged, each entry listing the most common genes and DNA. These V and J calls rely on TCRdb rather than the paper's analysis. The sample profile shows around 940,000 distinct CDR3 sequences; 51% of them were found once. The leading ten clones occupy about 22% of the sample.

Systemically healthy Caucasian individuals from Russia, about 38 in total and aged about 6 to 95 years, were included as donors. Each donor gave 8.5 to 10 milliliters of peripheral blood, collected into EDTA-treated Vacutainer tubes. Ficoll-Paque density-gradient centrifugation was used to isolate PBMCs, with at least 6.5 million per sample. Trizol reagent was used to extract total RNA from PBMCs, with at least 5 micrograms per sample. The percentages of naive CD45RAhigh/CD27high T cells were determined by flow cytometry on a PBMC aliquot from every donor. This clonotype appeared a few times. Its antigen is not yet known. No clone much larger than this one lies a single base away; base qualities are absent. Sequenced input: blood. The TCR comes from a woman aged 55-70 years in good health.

This receptor has the CDR3 CASSQVGTSGRGSYNEQFF. The bases are TGCGCCAGCAGCCAAGTCGGGACTAGTGGGAGAGGTTCTTACAATGAGCAGTTCTTC. The V and J segments used are TRBV4-1 and TRBJ2-1, and 8 bases in between align with TRBD2. The CDR3 contains 19 residues, cysteine and phenylalanine counted. Only the CDR3 region is kept as DNA, spanning 57 bases read in frame from base 1. The germline V gene encodes CDR1 MGHRA and CDR2 YSYEKL. Compared with germline, V lacks 1 base and J lacks 4 bases; bases without a gene match: 15.